Below, 12 T cell receptor beta chains from the same sample are listed, as sequenced in a study of OX40 agonist ivuxolimab in advanced cancers. Produced via immunoSEQ multiplex PCR; TCRdb's table is partial and in-frame only. The table has some 66,000 clones, 70% to 90% seen once; the top ten hold around 0.56%. This sample comprised CD4+ or CD8+ T cells sorted from blood, obtained in a trial of the OX40 agonist ivuxolimab. All receptors come from an adult with an advanced solid tumor such as melanoma, head and neck, liver or kidney cancer.

The rearrangement uses TRBV6-1 and TRBJ1-2, with 7 bases that match TRBD1. Germline V CDR1 and CDR2: MNHNS, SASEGT. The CDR3 contains 14 residues. With V trimmed by 3 bases and J by 4 bases, 5 bases remained unmatched. The CDR3 DNA is TGTGCCAGCAGTGAGGGACAGCCAACCTATGGCTACACCTTC. Translation gives CASSEGQPTYGYTF.

This clone was counted once. The rearrangement uses TRBV16 and TRBJ1-2, with D unclear. CDR1 is KGHSY, CDR2 FQNENV, per germline. The length of the CDR3 is 13 residues. The V gene lost 4 bases and the J gene lost 5 bases, with 11 bases spanning the gap. CDR3 DNA sequence: TGTGCCAGCAGCCCGTCCGGCAGGTATGGCTACACCTTC. Its translation is CASSPSGRYGYTF. Variable domain in full (rest from reference TRBV16 and TRBJ1-2): GEEVAQTPKHLVRGEGQKAKLYCAPIKGHSYVFWYQQVLKNEFKFLISFQNENVFDETGMPKERFSAKCLPNSPCSLEIQATKLEDSAVYFCASSPSGRYGYTFGSGTRLTVV.

V usage is TRBV5-1 and J usage is TRBJ2-5; 11 nucleotides line up with TRBD2. Germline CDR1 SGHRS, CDR2 YFSETQ. J was trimmed by 5 bases and V by 4 bases; bases with no gene match: 10. The CDR3 length is 16 residues. The CDR3 loop is CASSVTSSGGFETQYF. CDR3 sequence (DNA): TGCGCCAGCAGCGTGACATCTAGCGGGGGGTTCGAGACCCAGTACTTC.

The rearrangement uses TRBV15 and TRBJ2-7; a possible D gene is TRBD1 (6 bases). This CDR3 is 16 amino acids long. Germline V gene lookup returns CDR1 LNHNV and CDR2 YYDKDF (reference sequence). The V end was cut by 1 base, the J end by 0 bases, with 13 bases between. CDR3 residues: CATSRGGGDNSYEQYF. The DNA of the CDR3 is TGTGCCACCAGCAGAGGAGGGGGAGACAACTCCTACGAGCAGTACTTC.

The V gene is TRBV6-1, the J gene TRBJ2-6, with D possibly TRBD1 on 6 matching bases. CDR3 length equals 11 residues. The germline gives CDR1 MNHNS, CDR2 SASEGT. V was pared by 4 bases and J by 17 bases, with 12 bases between. For the CDR3, the DNA is TGTGCCAGCAGTGGACAGGTCCCAGTGACTTTC. Translating gives CASSGQVPVTF.

The sample holds one count of this clone. The chain recombines TRBV5-1 with TRBJ2-2, with no clear D. V lost 1 base and J lost 4, with 5 bases in between. The V gene's germline CDR1 is SGHRS and CDR2 YFSETQ. The CDR3 length is 13 residues. CDR3 DNA sequence: TGCGCCAGCAGCTTGAGTCCCACCGGGGAGCTGTTTTTT. Amino acid sequence: CASSLSPTGELFF.

V gene TRBV5-4 combines with J gene TRBJ1-6; 9 nucleotides match TRBD1. V was pared by 4 bases and J by 10 bases, with 12 bases of the junction left unmatched. This CDR3 is 16 amino acids long. CDR1 SGHNT and CDR2 YYREEE come from the germline V gene (reference sequence). CDR3 sequence: CASSRYSGTGNSPLHF. The CDR3 DNA sequence: TGTGCCAGCAGCCGATATTCCGGGACAGGGAACTCACCCCTCCACTTT.

V usage is TRBV7-7 and J usage is TRBJ2-3, with D uncertain. CDR1 SSHAT and CDR2 FNYEAQ come from the germline V gene (reference sequence). This CDR3 spans 14 amino acids. Trimming took 2 bases from V and 2 from J, leaving 8 bases between them. The CDR3 nucleotides are TGTGCCAGCAGCTTACTCGGTATCACAGATACGCAGTATTTT. The encoded protein is CASSLLGITDTQYF.

This clone was detected only once. The V call is TRBV5-4, the J call TRBJ1-1; weak D call: TRBD1 (6 bases). Germline V gene lookup returns CDR1 SGHNT and CDR2 YYREEE (reference sequence). V was cut by 0 bases and J by 1 base, with 13 bases left in between. This CDR3 spans 16 amino acids. The CDR3 region has the DNA TGTGCCAGCAGCTTGGAACGAGGCAGGGGGAACACTGAAGCTTTCTTT. This translates into CASSLERGRGNTEAFF.

The rearrangement uses TRBV10-1 and TRBJ2-3, with TRBD2 matching over 11 bases. V trimming: 0 bases; J trimming: 1 base; junction bases outside the gene matches: 15. This CDR3 has 21 amino acids. Germline lookup yields CDR1 WNHNN and CDR2 SYGVQD (reference sequence). CDR3: CASSESSASGGPKGRTDTQYF. The CDR3 DNA is TGCGCCAGCAGTGAGTCGTCGGCTAGCGGGGGGCCTAAGGGTCGCACAGATACGCAGTATTTT.

J is TRBJ1-1 and V is TRBV5-5, with a weak D call TRBD1 (5 bases). This CDR3 has 13 amino acids. Trimming took off 2 bases at V and 7 bases at J, with 12 bases between the two ends. Looked up from germline, CDR1 is SGHKS and CDR2 is YYEKEE (reference sequence). CDR3 sequence: CASSFPGVGEAFF. The CDR3 DNA reads TGTGCCAGCAGCTTTCCGGGGGTCGGTGAAGCTTTCTTT.

This rearrangement joins TRBV2 to TRBJ2-5, with no clear D. V was pared by 3 bases and J by 3 bases, with 5 bases between. Per germline, CDR1 SNHLY and CDR2 FYNNEI. The CDR3 sequence is 12 residues long. CDR3 amino acids: CASSEFEETQYF. Here the CDR3 DNA reads TGTGCCAGCAGTGAGTTCGAAGAGACCCAGTACTTC.